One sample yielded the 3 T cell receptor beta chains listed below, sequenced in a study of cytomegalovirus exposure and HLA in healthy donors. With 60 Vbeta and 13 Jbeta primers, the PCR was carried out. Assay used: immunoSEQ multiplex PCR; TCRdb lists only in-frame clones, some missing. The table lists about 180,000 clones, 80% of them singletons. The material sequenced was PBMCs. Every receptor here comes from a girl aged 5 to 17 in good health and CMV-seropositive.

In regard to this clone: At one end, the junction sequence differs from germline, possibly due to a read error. CDR3 sequence reads: CASSESIRGNAEAFF. DNA of the CDR3: TGCGCCAGCAGTGAGTCGATACGGGGGAACGCTGAAGCTTTCTTT. V gene TRBV10-2 combines with J gene TRBJ1-1; maybe TRBD1 (5 bases). The CDR3 covers 15 residues. The germline V gene encodes CDR1 WSHSY and CDR2 SAAADI.

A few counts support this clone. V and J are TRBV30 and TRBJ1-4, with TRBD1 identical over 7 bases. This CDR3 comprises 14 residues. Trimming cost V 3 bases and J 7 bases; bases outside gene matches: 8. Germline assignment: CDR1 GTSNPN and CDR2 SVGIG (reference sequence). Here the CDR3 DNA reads TGTGCCTGGAGGGACAGGTGGGCTGGTGAAAAACTGTTTTTT. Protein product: CAWRDRWAGEKLFF. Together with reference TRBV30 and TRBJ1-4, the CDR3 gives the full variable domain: SQTIHQWPATLVQPVGSPLSLECTVEGTSNPNLYWYRQAAGRGLQLLFYSVGIGQISSEVPQNLSASRPQDRQFILSSKKLLLSDSGFYLCAWRDRWAGEKLFFGSGTQLSVL.

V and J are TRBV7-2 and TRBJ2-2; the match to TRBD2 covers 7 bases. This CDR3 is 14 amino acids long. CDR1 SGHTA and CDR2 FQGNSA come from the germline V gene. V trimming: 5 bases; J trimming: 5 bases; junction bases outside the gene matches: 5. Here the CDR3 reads CASSPGLGTGELFF. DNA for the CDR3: TGTGCCAGCAGCCCCGGACTAGGGACCGGGGAGCTGTTTTTT.